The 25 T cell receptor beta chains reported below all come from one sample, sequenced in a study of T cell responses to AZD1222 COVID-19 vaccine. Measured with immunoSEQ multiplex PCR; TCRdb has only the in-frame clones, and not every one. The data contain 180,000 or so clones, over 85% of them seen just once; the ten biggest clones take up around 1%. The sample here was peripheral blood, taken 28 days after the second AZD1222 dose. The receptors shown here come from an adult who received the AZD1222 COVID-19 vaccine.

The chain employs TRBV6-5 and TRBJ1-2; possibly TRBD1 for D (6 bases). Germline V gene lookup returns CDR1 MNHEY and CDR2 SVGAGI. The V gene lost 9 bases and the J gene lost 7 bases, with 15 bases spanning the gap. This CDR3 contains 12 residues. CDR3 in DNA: TGTGCCAGTGCAGGGGCGTACGGTGGCTACACCTTC. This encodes CASAGAYGGYTF.

The CDR3 DNA reads TGTGCCAGCAGTAAAGGGACAGGGAGGTTTAAGCCCCAGCATTTT. Protein product: CASSKGTGRFKPQHF. This chain uses TRBV28 with TRBJ1-5, with 9 bases matching TRBD1. CDR1 is MDHEN, CDR2 SYDVKM, per germline. CDR3 size: 15 residues. With V trimmed by 5 bases and J by 8 bases, 10 bases remained unmatched.

The CDR3 here is CASSSLRLAGEDNEQFF. CDR3 nucleotides: TGTGCCAGCAGTTCCCTCCGACTAGCGGGGGAAGACAATGAGCAGTTCTTC. The V and J genes are TRBV6-2 or TRBV6-3 and TRBJ2-1, with 12 bases that match TRBD2. V lost 4 bases and J lost 5; bases outside the gene matches: 9. In germline, CDR1 is MNHEY, CDR2 SVGEGT. The CDR3 extends over 17 amino acids.

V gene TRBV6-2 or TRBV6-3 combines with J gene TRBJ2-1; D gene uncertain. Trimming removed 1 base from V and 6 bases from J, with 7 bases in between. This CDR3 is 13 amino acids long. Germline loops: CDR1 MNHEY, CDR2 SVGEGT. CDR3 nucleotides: TGTGCCAGCAGTTACTTTCCCCGCAATGAGCAGTTCTTC. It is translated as CASSYFPRNEQFF.

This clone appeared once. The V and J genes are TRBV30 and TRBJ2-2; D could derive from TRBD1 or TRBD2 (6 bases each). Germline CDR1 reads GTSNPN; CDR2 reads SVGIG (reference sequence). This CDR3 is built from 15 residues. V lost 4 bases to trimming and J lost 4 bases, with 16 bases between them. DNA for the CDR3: TGTGCCTGGACCCGGGGGCGGCTGGGCACCGGGGAGCTGTTTTTT. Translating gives CAWTRGRLGTGELFF.

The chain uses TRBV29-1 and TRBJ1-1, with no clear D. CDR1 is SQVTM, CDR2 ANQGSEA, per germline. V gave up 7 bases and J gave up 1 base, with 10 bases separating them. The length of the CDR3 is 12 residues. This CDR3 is CSAHRGNTEAFF. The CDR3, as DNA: TGCAGCGCTCACAGAGGGAACACTGAAGCTTTCTTT.

CDR3 amino acids: CAISPVKERGRAMNTEAFF. In nucleotides, the CDR3 is TGTGCCATTTCCCCCGTGAAAGAGAGGGGCCGGGCCATGAACACTGAAGCTTTCTTT. V is TRBV7-8 and J is TRBJ1-1, with a weak D call TRBD1 (5 bases). The CDR3 runs to 19 residues. The V gene lost 10 bases and the J gene lost 0 bases, with 30 bases spanning the gap. Looked up from germline, CDR1 is SGHVS and CDR2 is FQNEAQ. The whole variable domain, remainder taken from reference TRBV7-8 and TRBJ1-1, is GAGVSQSPRYKVAKRGQDVALRCDPISGHVSLFWYQQALGQGPEFLTYFQNEAQLDKSGLPSDRFFAERPEGSVSTLKIQRTQQEDSAVYLCAISPVKERGRAMNTEAFFGQGTRLTVV.

Here the CDR3 reads CASSQDSLNTEAFF. The CDR3 DNA follows: TGTGCCAGCAGCCAGGACAGTTTGAACACTGAAGCTTTCTTT. This sequence joins TRBV3-1 (or the pseudogene TRBV3-2) and TRBJ1-1; D possibly corresponds to TRBD1 (6 bases). The germline V gene has CDR1 LGHDT and CDR2 YNNKEL (reference sequence). The V end lost 3 bases, the J end lost 0 bases, and 8 bases lay between the germline ends. This CDR3 comprises 14 residues.

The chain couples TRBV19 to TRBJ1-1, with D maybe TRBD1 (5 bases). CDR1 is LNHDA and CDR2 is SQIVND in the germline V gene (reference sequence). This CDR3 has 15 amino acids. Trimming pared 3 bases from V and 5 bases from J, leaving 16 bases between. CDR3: CASSIFEGRRTEAFF. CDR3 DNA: TGTGCCAGTAGTATTTTTGAGGGGAGGAGGACTGAAGCTTTCTTT.

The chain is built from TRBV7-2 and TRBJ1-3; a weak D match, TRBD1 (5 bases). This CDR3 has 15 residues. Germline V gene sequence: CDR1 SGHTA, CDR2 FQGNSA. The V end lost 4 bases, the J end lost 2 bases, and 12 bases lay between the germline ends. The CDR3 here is CASSSFAGPGNTIYF. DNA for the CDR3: TGTGCCAGCAGCTCATTTGCGGGGCCTGGAAACACCATATATTTT.

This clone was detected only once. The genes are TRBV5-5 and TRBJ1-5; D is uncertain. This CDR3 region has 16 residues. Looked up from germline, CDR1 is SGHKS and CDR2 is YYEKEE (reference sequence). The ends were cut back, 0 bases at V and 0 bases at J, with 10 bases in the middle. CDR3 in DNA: TGTGCCAGCAGCTTGGAGGCAGCTTATAGCAATCAGCCCCAGCATTTT. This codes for CASSLEAAYSNQPQHF.

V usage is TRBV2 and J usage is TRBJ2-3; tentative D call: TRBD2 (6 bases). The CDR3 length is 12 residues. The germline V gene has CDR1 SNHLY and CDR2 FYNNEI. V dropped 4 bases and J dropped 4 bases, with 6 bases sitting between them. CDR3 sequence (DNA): TGTGCCAGCAGTGCTAGCGCAGATACGCAGTATTTT. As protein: CASSASADTQYF.

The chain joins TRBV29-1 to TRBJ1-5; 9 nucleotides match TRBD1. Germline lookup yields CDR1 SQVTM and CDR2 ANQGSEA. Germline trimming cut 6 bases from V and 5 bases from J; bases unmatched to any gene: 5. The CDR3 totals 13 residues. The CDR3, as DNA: TGCAGCGTAACAGGGGGCGCATATCAGCCCCAGCATTTT. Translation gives CSVTGGAYQPQHF.

The CDR3 nucleotides read TGCAGCGTGGCGAGACAGGGGGCTGGCACAGATACGCAGTATTTT. The encoded protein is CSVARQGAGTDTQYF. The chain is built from TRBV29-1 and TRBJ2-3; TRBD1 matches at 10 bases. Germline trimming cut 6 bases from V and 1 base from J; bases unmatched to any gene: 7. This CDR3 comprises 15 residues. Per germline, CDR1 SQVTM and CDR2 ANQGSEA.

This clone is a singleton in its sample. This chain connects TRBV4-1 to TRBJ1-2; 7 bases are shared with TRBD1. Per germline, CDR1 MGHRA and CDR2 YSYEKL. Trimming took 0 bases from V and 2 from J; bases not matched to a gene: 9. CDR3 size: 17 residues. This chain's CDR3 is CASSQDRQGGSNYGYTF. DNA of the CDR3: TGCGCCAGCAGCCAAGATCGACAGGGCGGGTCGAACTATGGCTACACCTTC.

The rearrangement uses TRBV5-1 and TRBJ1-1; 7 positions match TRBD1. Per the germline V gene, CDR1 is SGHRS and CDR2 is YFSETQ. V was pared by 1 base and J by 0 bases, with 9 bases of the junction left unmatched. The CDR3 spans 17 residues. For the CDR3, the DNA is TGCGCCAGCAGCTTGCGACAGGGACTATTCATGAACACTGAAGCTTTCTTT. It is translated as CASSLRQGLFMNTEAFF.

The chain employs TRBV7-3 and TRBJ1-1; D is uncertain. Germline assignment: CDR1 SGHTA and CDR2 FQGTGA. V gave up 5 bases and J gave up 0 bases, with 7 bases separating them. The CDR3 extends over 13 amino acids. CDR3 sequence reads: CASSVNMNTEAFF. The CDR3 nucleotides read TGTGCCAGCAGCGTCAACATGAACACTGAAGCTTTCTTT. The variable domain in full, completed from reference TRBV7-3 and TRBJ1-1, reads GAGVSQTPSNKVTEKGKYVELRCDPISGHTALYWYRQSLGQGPEFLIYFQGTGAADDSGLPNDRFFAVRPEGSVSTLKIQRTERGDSAVYLCASSVNMNTEAFFGQGTRLTVV.

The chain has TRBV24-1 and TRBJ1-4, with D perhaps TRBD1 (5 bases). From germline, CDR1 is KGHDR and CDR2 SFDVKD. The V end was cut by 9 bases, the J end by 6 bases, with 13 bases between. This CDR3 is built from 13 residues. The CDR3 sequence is CATQQWGDEKLFF. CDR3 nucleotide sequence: TGTGCCACCCAACAGTGGGGGGATGAAAAACTGTTTTTT.

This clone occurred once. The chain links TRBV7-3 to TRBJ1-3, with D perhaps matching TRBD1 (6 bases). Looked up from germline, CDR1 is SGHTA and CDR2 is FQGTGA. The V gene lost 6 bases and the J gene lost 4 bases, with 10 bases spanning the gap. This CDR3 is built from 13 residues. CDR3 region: CASSQGGGNTIYF. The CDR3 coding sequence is TGTGCCAGCAGTCAAGGGGGAGGAAACACCATATATTTT. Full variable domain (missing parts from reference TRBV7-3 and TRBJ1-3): GAGVSQTPSNKVTEKGKYVELRCDPISGHTALYWYRQSLGQGPEFLIYFQGTGAADDSGLPNDRFFAVRPEGSVSTLKIQRTERGDSAVYLCASSQGGGNTIYFGEGSWLTVV.

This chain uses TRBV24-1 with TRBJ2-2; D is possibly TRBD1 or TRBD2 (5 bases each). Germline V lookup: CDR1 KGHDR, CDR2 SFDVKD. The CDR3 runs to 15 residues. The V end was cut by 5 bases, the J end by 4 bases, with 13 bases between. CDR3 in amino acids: CATSGREGITGELFF. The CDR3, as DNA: TGTGCCACCAGTGGCCGCGAGGGGATCACCGGGGAGCTGTTTTTT.

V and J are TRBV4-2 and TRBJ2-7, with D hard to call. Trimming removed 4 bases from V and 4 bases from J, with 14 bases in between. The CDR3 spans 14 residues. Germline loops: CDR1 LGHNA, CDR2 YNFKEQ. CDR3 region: CASSPNRQPYEQYF. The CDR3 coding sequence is TGTGCCAGCAGCCCCAATCGGCAGCCTTACGAGCAGTACTTC.

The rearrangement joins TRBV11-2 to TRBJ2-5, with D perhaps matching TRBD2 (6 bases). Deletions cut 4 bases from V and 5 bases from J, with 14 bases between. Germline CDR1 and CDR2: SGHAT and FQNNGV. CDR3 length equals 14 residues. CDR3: CASSSRGGSETQYF. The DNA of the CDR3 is TGTGCCAGCAGCTCCCGGGGAGGCTCGGAGACCCAGTACTTC.

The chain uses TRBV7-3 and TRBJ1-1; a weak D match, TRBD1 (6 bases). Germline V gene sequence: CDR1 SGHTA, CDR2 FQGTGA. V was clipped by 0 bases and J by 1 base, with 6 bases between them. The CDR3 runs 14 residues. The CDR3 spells CASSLTGGNTEAFF. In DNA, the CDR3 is TGTGCCAGCAGCTTAACAGGGGGGAACACTGAAGCTTTCTTT.

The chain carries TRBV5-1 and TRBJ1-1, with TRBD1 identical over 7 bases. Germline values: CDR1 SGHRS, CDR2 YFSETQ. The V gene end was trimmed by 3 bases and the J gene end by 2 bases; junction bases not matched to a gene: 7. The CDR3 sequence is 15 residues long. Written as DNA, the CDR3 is TGCGCCAGCAGCTCGCGGGACAGTCGTAACACTGAAGCTTTCTTT. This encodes CASSSRDSRNTEAFF.

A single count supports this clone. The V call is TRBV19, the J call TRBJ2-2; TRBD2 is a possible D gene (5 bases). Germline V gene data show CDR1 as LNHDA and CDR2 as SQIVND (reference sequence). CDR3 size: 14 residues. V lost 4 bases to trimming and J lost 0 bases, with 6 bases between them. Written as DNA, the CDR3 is TGTGCCAGTAGTACCGGGACGAACACCGGGGAGCTGTTTTTT. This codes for CASSTGTNTGELFF.